The next 20 T cell receptor beta chains were all read from a single sample in a study of blood T cell repertoires in COVID-19. The repertoire was sequenced with immunoSEQ multiplex PCR; TCRdb's copy has only in-frame clones and lacks some. In the table there are some 220,000 clones, 82% of which are singletons. Sequencing was carried out using peripheral blood. These receptors were obtained from a woman in her seventies with COVID-19, enrolled during active disease.

In DNA form, the CDR3 reads TGTGCCAGCTCACCCTCCCGCTTTCAGAATAACTATGGCTACACCTTC. Residues: CASSPSRFQNNYGYTF. The rearrangement links TRBV18 to TRBJ1-2; D is unclear. CDR1 and CDR2 (germline): KGHSH, LQKENI. The CDR3 runs 16 residues. Trimming shortened V by 3 bases and J by 1 base, and 15 bases separated the two germline ends.

This chain links TRBV19 with TRBJ1-5; unclear D gene. Per the germline V gene, CDR1 is LNHDA and CDR2 is SQIVND (reference sequence). V dropped 4 bases and J dropped 2 bases, with 6 bases sitting between them. This CDR3 is built from 13 residues. This CDR3 is CASSTGGNQPQHF. The CDR3 DNA follows: TGTGCCAGTAGTACCGGGGGCAATCAGCCCCAGCATTTT.

This CDR3 reads CASSSNGKGEQYF. CDR3 nucleotide sequence: TGTGCCAGCAGTTCAAACGGGAAGGGCGAGCAGTACTTC. This sequence joins TRBV28 and TRBJ2-7; D may be TRBD2 (5 bases). Trimming took off 4 bases at V and 6 bases at J, with 13 bases between the two ends. Germline V gene sequence: CDR1 MDHEN, CDR2 SYDVKM. The CDR3 has 13 residues.

The rearrangement links TRBV28 to TRBJ1-1; 9 nucleotides match TRBD1. This CDR3 spans 14 amino acids. Looked up from germline, CDR1 is MDHEN and CDR2 is SYDVKM. Trimming took 8 bases from V and 4 from J; bases not matched to a gene: 8. CDR3 in DNA: TGTGCCAGCCGATCACAGGGGGCGAGCACTGAAGCTTTCTTT. Amino acids: CASRSQGASTEAFF. The complete variable domain, with remaining parts taken from reference TRBV28 and TRBJ1-1, reads DVKVTQSSRYLVKRTGEKVFLECVQDMDHENMFWYRQDPGLGLRLIYFSYDVKMKEKGDIPEGYSVSREKKERFSLILESASTNQTSMYLCASRSQGASTEAFFGQGTRLTVV.

The chain combines TRBV7-9 with TRBJ2-7; 7 bases fit TRBD2. Per the germline V gene, CDR1 is SEHNR and CDR2 is FQNEAQ (reference sequence). The CDR3 sequence is 13 residues long. J lost 6 bases, V lost 5 bases, and 7 bases had no gene match. The CDR3 protein is CASSPRDYGEQYF. The DNA for the CDR3 is TGTGCCAGCAGCCCCCGGGACTACGGCGAGCAGTACTTC. Variable domain in full (rest from reference TRBV7-9 and TRBJ2-7): DTGVSQNPRHKITKRGQNVTFRCDPISEHNRLYWYRQTLGQGPEFLTYFQNEAQLEKSRLLSDRFSAERPKGSFSTLEIQRTEQGDSAMYLCASSPRDYGEQYFGPGTRLTVT.

This clone was seen only once. The chain carries TRBV4-3 and TRBJ2-3; unclear D gene. V lost 4 bases, J lost 0 bases, and 11 bases lay in between. In germline, CDR1 is LGHNA, CDR2 YSLEER. This CDR3 spans 15 amino acids. CDR3 in amino acids: CASSPSLSSTDTQYF. The CDR3 DNA reads TGCGCCAGCAGCCCGTCCCTAAGTAGCACAGATACGCAGTATTTT.

The table lists this clone with a few counts. The CDR3 sequence is CASSKTSGRPRETVIQYF. CDR3 sequence (DNA): TGTGCCAGCAGCAAGACTAGCGGGAGGCCCCGCGAAACGGTCATTCAGTACTTC. This chain connects TRBV11-3 to TRBJ2-4; 13 nucleotides line up with TRBD2. V lost 5 bases, J lost 9 bases, and 16 bases stayed unmatched. CDR1 SGHNT and CDR2 YENEEA come from the germline V gene. CDR3 size: 18 residues.

This clone was detected only once. The rearrangement links TRBV6-5 to TRBJ2-5; D remains ambiguous. CDR1 and CDR2 (germline): MNHEY, SVGAGI. Trimming removed 11 bases from V and 4 bases from J, with 14 bases in between. This CDR3 has 12 amino acids. The CDR3 loop reads CAARSDSETQYF. CDR3 in DNA: TGTGCCGCGAGGTCGGATTCAGAGACCCAGTACTTC.

This sequence joins TRBV5-1 and TRBJ2-7; tentatively, D is TRBD1 (5 bases). The CDR3 sequence is 14 residues long. CDR1 is SGHRS and CDR2 is YFSETQ in the germline V gene. V gave up 4 bases and J gave up 1 base, with 12 bases separating them. The CDR3 spells CASSLPTASYEQYF. The CDR3 DNA reads as TGCGCCAGCAGCCTCCCGACAGCTTCCTACGAGCAGTACTTC.

The V gene is TRBV11-2, the J gene TRBJ2-7; possible D gene TRBD1, 5 bases. The CDR3 has 15 amino acids. V lost 0 bases, J lost 0 bases, and 9 bases lay in between. The germline V gene encodes CDR1 SGHAT and CDR2 FQNNGV. CDR3 coding DNA: TGTGCCAGCAGCTTAGACAGGGTGAGCTCCTACGAGCAGTACTTC. Encoded protein: CASSLDRVSSYEQYF.

The chain combines TRBV19 with TRBJ2-1; 11 bases align to TRBD2. CDR1 and CDR2 from the germline V gene are LNHDA and SQIVND (reference sequence). V was pared by 1 base and J by 6 bases, with 2 bases of the junction left unmatched. This CDR3 spans 15 amino acids. This chain's CDR3 is CASSIGLAGGNEQFF. The CDR3 nucleotides are TGTGCCAGTAGTATAGGGCTAGCGGGAGGCAATGAGCAGTTCTTC. The variable domain in full, completed from reference TRBV19 and TRBJ2-1, reads DGGITQSPKYLFRKEGQNVTLSCEQNLNHDAMYWYRQDPGQGLRLIYYSQIVNDFQKGDIAEGYSVSREKKESFPLTVTSAQKNPTAFYLCASSIGLAGGNEQFFGPGTRLTVL.

This clone was counted only a few times. The chain uses TRBV4-2 and TRBJ1-3; 10 bases agree with TRBD1. The trim removed 7 bases at V and 3 bases at J, leaving 6 bases unmatched. The germline V gene encodes CDR1 LGHNA and CDR2 YNFKEQ. The CDR3 runs 15 residues. CDR3 bases: TGTGCCAGCACCCGAGGGACAGGGGATGGAAACACCATATATTTT. Protein: CASTRGTGDGNTIYF.

The gene calls are TRBV29-1 and TRBJ2-1; perhaps TRBD2 as D (6 bases). This CDR3 is built from 13 residues. Trimming left V 5 bases short and J 8 bases short, with 16 bases between. Germline V gives CDR1 SQVTM, CDR2 ANQGSEA. DNA of the CDR3: TGCAGCGTTCGGGACGGGGGTGGCGATGAGCAGTTCTTC. The encoded protein is CSVRDGGGDEQFF.

The V call is TRBV24-1, the J call TRBJ2-6; possible D gene TRBD1, 5 bases. The CDR3 runs to 16 residues. Germline V CDR1 and CDR2: KGHDR, SFDVKD. Trimming pared 5 bases from V and 6 bases from J, leaving 16 bases between. DNA for the CDR3: TGTGCCACCAGTGGAGCGACAGCTCTGGAGGCCAACGTCCTGACTTTC. This encodes CATSGATALEANVLTF.

The chain couples TRBV19 to TRBJ2-3; D might be TRBD2 (6 bases). V dropped 6 bases and J dropped 0 bases, with 19 bases sitting between them. CDR1 LNHDA and CDR2 SQIVND come from the germline V gene (reference sequence). The CDR3 has 17 residues. The CDR3 loop reads CASSGDSRGFSTDTQYF. The CDR3 region has the DNA TGTGCCAGTAGCGGGGACTCTCGGGGGTTTAGCACAGATACGCAGTATTTT.

This clone appeared once. The rearrangement links TRBV7-2 to TRBJ2-7; no definite D call. V was trimmed by 2 bases and J by 6 bases, leaving 14 bases between them. The CDR3 spans 14 residues. The germline V gene encodes CDR1 SGHTA and CDR2 FQGNSA. CDR3 sequence (DNA): TGTGCCAGCAGCTTAACAAGGAGTACGGGCGAGCAGTACTTC. Protein product: CASSLTRSTGEQYF.

The V call is TRBV10-3, the J call TRBJ2-7; 8 bases agree with TRBD1. The CDR3 has 15 residues. Trimming at V came to 2 bases and at J to 2 bases, leaving 5 bases not matched to a gene. Germline CDR1 and CDR2: ENHRY and SYGVKD. The CDR3 bases are TGTGCCATCAGTGAGAGGGACAGGTATCCCTACGAGCAGTACTTC. Its translation: CAISERDRYPYEQYF.

V gene TRBV7-9 combines with J gene TRBJ2-7; perhaps TRBD2 as D (6 bases). V was pared by 5 bases and J by 3 bases, with 14 bases between. The CDR3 spans 14 residues. CDR1 and CDR2 from the germline V gene are SEHNR and FQNEAQ (reference sequence). CDR3 region: CASSPSGAHYEQYF. The CDR3 nucleotides read TGTGCCAGCAGCCCATCGGGAGCCCACTACGAGCAGTACTTC.

The genes are TRBV18 and TRBJ1-1; D is unclear. V gave up 4 bases and J gave up 2 bases, with 17 bases separating them. This CDR3 spans 16 amino acids. Germline CDR1 KGHSH, CDR2 LQKENI. The CDR3 spells CASSRAGSILNTEAFF. As DNA, the CDR3 is TGTGCCAGCTCACGGGCAGGTTCGATCCTAAACACTGAAGCTTTCTTT.

CDR3 protein: CASSRDRATNEKLFF. The CDR3 DNA reads TGTGCCAGCAGTCGGGACAGGGCAACTAATGAAAAACTGTTTTTT. The rearrangement uses TRBV2 and TRBJ1-4; the match to TRBD1 covers 9 bases. Germline V gene data show CDR1 as SNHLY and CDR2 as FYNNEI. This CDR3 is 15 amino acids long. V was clipped by 5 bases and J by 0 bases; unmatched bases: 1. The full variable domain, its missing parts supplied by reference TRBV2 and TRBJ1-4, is EPEVTQTPSHQVTQMGQEVILRCVPISNHLYFYWYRQILGQKVEFLVSFYNNEISEKSEIFDDQFSVERPDGSNFTLKIRSTKLEDSAMYFCASSRDRATNEKLFFGSGTQLSVL.